What follows are 18 T cell receptor beta chains derived from one specimen sequenced in a study of cytotoxic CD8 clonotypes in ibrutinib-treated CLL. The table came from immunoSEQ multiplex PCR; TCRdb's copy has only in-frame clones and leaves some out. The table records about 97,000 clones, 70% to 80% of them present only once. Sequencing used PBMCs, obtained after 12 months of ibrutinib treatment. These receptors were collected from a human donor with chronic lymphocytic leukemia.

The J gene is TRBJ2-5, the V gene TRBV5-4, with 8 bases aligning to TRBD1. Germline V gives CDR1 SGHNT, CDR2 YYREEE (reference sequence). With V trimmed by 2 bases and J by 4 bases, 4 bases remained unmatched. This CDR3 spans 14 amino acids. The CDR3 nucleotides read TGTGCCAGCAGCTTCCAGGGGGCCAGAGAGACCCAGTACTTC. As protein: CASSFQGARETQYF.

The chain links TRBV5-4 to TRBJ2-1; 10 nucleotides line up with TRBD2. This CDR3 has 14 residues. Per germline, CDR1 SGHNT and CDR2 YYREEE (reference sequence). V dropped 5 bases and J dropped 5; count of bases not matched to a gene: 4. CDR3 residues: CASSRTSGHNEQFF. CDR3 bases: TGTGCCAGCAGTCGGACTAGCGGCCACAATGAGCAGTTCTTC.

V is TRBV20-1 and J is TRBJ2-1; D unresolved. Trimming took off 3 bases at V and 7 bases at J, with 7 bases between the two ends. Germline V gene lookup returns CDR1 DFQATT and CDR2 SNEGSKA (reference sequence). This CDR3 region has 11 residues. This CDR3 reads CSASLRNEQFF. The CDR3 DNA is TGCAGTGCTAGTTTGAGAAATGAGCAGTTCTTC.

This clone was observed once. The V gene is TRBV10-3, the J gene TRBJ2-7; 7 bases agree with TRBD1. Per the germline V gene, CDR1 is ENHRY and CDR2 is SYGVKD. The CDR3 length is 14 residues. The ends lost 7 bases at V and 4 bases at J; junction bases unmatched: 10. CDR3 in amino acids: CAITEKGAGYEQYF. The CDR3 DNA reads TGTGCCATCACCGAGAAGGGGGCTGGATACGAGCAGTACTTC.

The chain couples TRBV28 to TRBJ2-2; D is undetermined. Per the germline V gene, CDR1 is MDHEN and CDR2 is SYDVKM. The CDR3 has 15 amino acids. The V and J ends lost 7 bases and 0 bases respectively, with 12 bases between them. The CDR3 sequence is CASTSTPANTGELFF. The CDR3 region has the DNA TGTGCCAGCACCTCTACGCCCGCGAACACCGGGGAGCTGTTTTTT.

This chain uses TRBV6-1 with TRBJ2-7; possible D gene TRBD1, 6 bases. The CDR3 sequence is 14 residues long. Germline CDR1 and CDR2: MNHNS and SASEGT. V was shortened by 5 bases and J by 2 bases, with 13 bases between the two germline ends. CDR3 sequence (DNA): TGTGCCAGCAGTAAATGGACAGAAACCTACGAGCAGTACTTC. Translated, it gives CASSKWTETYEQYF.

The rearrangement uses TRBV2 and TRBJ2-3; 9 bases fit TRBD2. Germline V CDR1 and CDR2: SNHLY, FYNNEI. CDR3 length: 14 residues. With 3 bases clipped from V and 6 bases from J, the junction kept 4 bases outside the gene matches. CDR3 in DNA: TGTGCCAGCAGTGATAGCGGGGGCTGGGATACGCAGTATTTT. Protein product: CASSDSGGWDTQYF. Complete variable domain (other parts from reference TRBV2 and TRBJ2-3): EPEVTQTPSHQVTQMGQEVILRCVPISNHLYFYWYRQILGQKVEFLVSFYNNEISEKSEIFDDQFSVERPDGSNFTLKIRSTKLEDSAMYFCASSDSGGWDTQYFGPGTRLTVL.

In this sample, this clone turned up once. This chain joins TRBV7-9 and TRBJ1-2, with 11 bases matching TRBD1. Per the germline V gene, CDR1 is SEHNR and CDR2 is FQNEAQ (reference sequence). The CDR3 totals 16 residues. V shed 2 bases, J shed 5 bases, and the junction held 7 bases outside the gene matches. CDR3 in amino acids: CASSLSAGQGVYGYTF. CDR3 bases: TGTGCCAGCAGCTTATCGGCGGGACAGGGGGTATATGGCTACACCTTC.

V gene TRBV6-4 combines with J gene TRBJ2-7, with a possible D match to TRBD2 (5 bases). The CDR3 is made up of 13 amino acids. CDR1 MRHNA and CDR2 SNTAGT come from the germline V gene. Between the trimmed V and J ends, which lost 4 bases and 6 bases, there was a span of 13 bases. Here the CDR3 reads CASSVVRGSEQYF. The CDR3 DNA reads TGTGCCAGCAGTGTGGTACGGGGTAGCGAGCAGTACTTC.

This clone has only a few counts. The chain combines TRBV10-2 with TRBJ1-5; 9 nucleotides agree with TRBD1. The CDR3 contains 15 residues. After removal of 6 bases from V and 2 bases from J, the junction contained 5 bases not matched to a gene. Germline CDR1 is WSHSY and CDR2 is SAAADI. The CDR3 region has the DNA TGCGCCAGCAGCTCCACAGGGGGCGGCAATCAGCCCCAGCATTTT. Protein product: CASSSTGGGNQPQHF.

This clone was recorded at least ten times. J is TRBJ2-3 and V is TRBV7-3; D unresolved. The CDR3 totals 14 residues. CDR1 is SGHTA, CDR2 FQGTGA, per germline. Trimming took off 1 base at V and 5 bases at J, with 10 bases between the two ends. The CDR3 loop reads CASSLKDPGDTQYF. Written as DNA, the CDR3 is TGTGCCAGCAGCTTAAAAGACCCGGGAGATACGCAGTATTTT. Drawing the rest from reference TRBV7-3 and TRBJ2-3, the complete variable domain is GAGVSQTPSNKVTEKGKYVELRCDPISGHTALYWYRQSLGQGPEFLIYFQGTGAADDSGLPNDRFFAVRPEGSVSTLKIQRTERGDSAVYLCASSLKDPGDTQYFGPGTRLTVL.

There are a few counts of this clone. V is TRBV13 and J is TRBJ1-2, with a weak D call TRBD1 (5 bases). Germline lookup yields CDR1 PRHDT and CDR2 FYEKMQ (reference sequence). Between the trimmed V and J ends, which lost 1 base and 3 bases, there was a span of 18 bases. CDR3 length equals 17 residues. The CDR3 DNA sequence: TGTGCCAGCAGCTTAGATCGGCTAAGGGGATATGACTATGGCTACACCTTC. Protein sequence: CASSLDRLRGYDYGYTF.

The chain links TRBV15 to TRBJ2-7, with 7 nucleotides matching TRBD1. V dropped 2 bases and J dropped 2; count of bases not matched to a gene: 12. CDR3 size: 17 residues. Per germline, CDR1 LNHNV and CDR2 YYDKDF (reference sequence). The DNA of the CDR3 is TGTGCCACCAGCAGAAAGCCGGGACAGCAATTCACCTACGAGCAGTACTTC. It translates to CATSRKPGQQFTYEQYF.

The CDR3 region is CASTVGMNTEAFF. The CDR3 DNA sequence: TGTGCCAGCACCGTGGGTATGAACACTGAAGCTTTCTTT. This rearrangement joins TRBV2 to TRBJ1-1; the D is unclear. This CDR3 comprises 13 residues. Germline assignment: CDR1 SNHLY and CDR2 FYNNEI. Trimming stripped 7 bases from V and 0 bases from J, with 9 bases between.

The chain links TRBV5-6 to TRBJ1-6; 7 bases align to TRBD1. The CDR3 is 15 residues long. The trim removed 2 bases at V and 10 bases at J, leaving 9 bases unmatched. Germline CDR1 reads SGHDT; CDR2 reads YYEEEE. As DNA, the CDR3 is TGTGCCAGCAGCTTAGGACAGGTCCTTTGGTCACCCCTCCACTTT. Translated, it gives CASSLGQVLWSPLHF.

This clone has just a few counts. V gene TRBV15 combines with J gene TRBJ1-5, with unresolved D. Trimming took off 1 base at V and 4 bases at J, with 11 bases between the two ends. CDR3 length: 15 residues. Germline V gene sequence: CDR1 LNHNV, CDR2 YYDKDF (reference sequence). The chain's CDR3 is CATSRVGGDNQPQHF. CDR3 in DNA: TGTGCCACCAGCAGAGTCGGAGGAGATAATCAGCCCCAGCATTTT.

This chain joins TRBV4-2 and TRBJ1-5; D gene uncertain. Germline loops: CDR1 LGHNA, CDR2 YNFKEQ. With 0 bases removed from V and 3 bases from J, the gap between germline ends came to 6 bases. This CDR3 region has 14 residues. The CDR3 spells CASSQDNNNQPQHF. CDR3 coding DNA: TGTGCCAGCAGCCAAGATAACAACAATCAGCCCCAGCATTTT.

For the CDR3, the DNA is TGCGCCAGCAGCTTGGCGCCTGGTCAGCCCCAGCATTTT. Translated, it gives CASSLAPGQPQHF. The chain carries TRBV5-1 and TRBJ1-5, with D uncertain. The CDR3 totals 13 residues. The germline V and J ends were trimmed by 0 bases and 6 bases, with 7 bases remaining between them. Per the germline V gene, CDR1 is SGHRS and CDR2 is YFSETQ.